This T cell receptor (beta chain) is drawn from a study of Graves' ophthalmopathy and Graves' hyperthyroidism. The CDR3 runs to 14 residues. The germline V gene has CDR1 SGHAT and CDR2 FQNNGV. The J segment lost 9 bases and the V segment lost 4 bases, leaving 5 bases of the junction unmatched. RNA transcripts served as template for amplifying TCR beta CDR3 sequences. Second-round multiplex PCR came after a first-round RT-PCR that employed HTBI primers. Each CDR3 protein is one row after TCRdb ran MiXCR on the multiplex PCR reads. In the table there are around 670,000 distinct CDR3 sequences, 40% of which are singletons. This clonotype was found a few times.

This clonotype was sampled from an adult man with Graves' ophthalmopathy. The chain links TRBV11-2 to TRBJ1-6; TRBD1 agrees at 8 bases. Material: peripheral blood. Here the CDR3 DNA reads TGTGCCAGCAGCTGGACAGGGAATGTTTCACCCCTCCACTTT. Its protein is CASSWTGNVSPLHF.